These 23 T cell receptor beta chains originate from one sample sequenced in a study of blood T cell repertoires in COVID-19. Sequencing was performed with immunoSEQ multiplex PCR; in TCRdb, only in-frame clones are kept and a portion is missing. The table has a few hundred thousand clones, approximately 84% seen once. Specimen: peripheral blood. The receptors stem from a man in his forties with active or convalescent COVID-19.

This chain joins TRBV5-1 and TRBJ1-1; perhaps TRBD1 as D (5 bases). Trimming took 0 bases from V and 4 from J, leaving 13 bases between them. Germline V CDR1 and CDR2: SGHRS, YFSETQ. The CDR3 spans 15 residues. The CDR3 DNA sequence: TGCGCCAGCAGCTTGGTAGGTATCGGGGGCACTGAAGCTTTCTTT. Translating gives CASSLVGIGGTEAFF.

This clone was recorded only once. The gene calls are TRBV24-1 and TRBJ1-1; 8 bases fit TRBD1. CDR1 is KGHDR, CDR2 SFDVKD, per germline. V shed 3 bases and J 5 bases; nucleotides not matched to a gene: 7. The CDR3 contains 15 residues. The CDR3 region is CATSDPSTGVTEAFF. The CDR3 DNA follows: TGTGCCACCAGTGATCCTTCGACAGGGGTTACTGAAGCTTTCTTT.

The chain employs TRBV15 and TRBJ2-3; D remains unclear. The germline gives CDR1 LNHNV, CDR2 YYDKDF (reference sequence). Trimming took 0 bases from V and 3 from J, leaving 10 bases between them. The CDR3 has 15 residues. CDR3 amino acids: CATSRDSTLTDTQYF. The CDR3 bases are TGTGCCACCAGCAGAGACTCTACCTTAACAGATACGCAGTATTTT.

This clone was seen only once. This chain links TRBV2 with TRBJ1-1, with 8 bases lining up with TRBD1. The CDR3 totals 13 residues. Germline values: CDR1 SNHLY, CDR2 FYNNEI. Trimming cost V 8 bases and J 5 bases; bases outside gene matches: 7. CDR3 nucleotides: TGTGCCAGCTACAGGGGGGATAAAACTGAAGCTTTCTTT. It is translated as CASYRGDKTEAFF.

In this sample, this clone turned up a few times. CDR3 sequence (DNA): TGTGCCAGCAGCTTGTCCGGGAATAACTATGGCTACACCTTC. Encoded protein: CASSLSGNNYGYTF. This sequence joins TRBV5-6 and TRBJ1-2; no clear D gene. With 1 base removed from V and 1 base from J, the gap between germline ends came to 8 bases. CDR1 is SGHDT and CDR2 is YYEEEE in the germline V gene. The CDR3 totals 14 residues.

The chain has TRBV28 and TRBJ1-2, with D perhaps TRBD1 (5 bases). This CDR3 is built from 19 residues. CDR1 and CDR2 (germline): MDHEN, SYDVKM. The germline V and J ends were trimmed by 10 bases and 0 bases, with 30 bases remaining between them. CDR3 bases: TGTGCCACCTTCAACCTTTGGGGGGGAAACCCAACTGCTAACTATGGCTACACCTTC. Translating gives CATFNLWGGNPTANYGYTF.

The rearrangement uses TRBV28 and TRBJ1-6; D is unresolved. V was pared by 3 bases and J by 9 bases, with 6 bases between. CDR3 length: 12 residues. Looked up from germline, CDR1 is MDHEN and CDR2 is SYDVKM. The CDR3 here is CASSFRGSPLHF. The CDR3 DNA reads as TGTGCCAGCAGTTTCAGAGGTTCACCCCTCCACTTT.

The J gene is TRBJ2-3, the V gene TRBV30; 11 nucleotides line up with TRBD2. Trimming at V came to 0 bases and at J to 6 bases, leaving 5 bases not matched to a gene. Germline CDR1 GTSNPN, CDR2 SVGIG (reference sequence). There are 15 residues in the CDR3. The CDR3 region is CAWSVTSGGGDTQYF. The CDR3 DNA sequence: TGTGCCTGGAGTGTAACTAGCGGGGGTGGGGATACGCAGTATTTT.

This rearrangement joins TRBV11-2 to TRBJ1-1; 9 bases map to TRBD1. From germline, CDR1 is SGHAT and CDR2 FQNNGV. The V and J ends lost 6 bases and 2 bases, in that order; junction bases with no gene match: 7. The CDR3 has 15 amino acids. The CDR3: CASSPWDRENTEAFF. CDR3 coding DNA: TGTGCCAGCAGTCCATGGGACAGGGAAAACACTGAAGCTTTCTTT.

A single count supports this clone. V is TRBV11-2 and J is TRBJ2-7; possible D gene TRBD1, 6 bases. The CDR3 has 14 amino acids. Per the germline V gene, CDR1 is SGHAT and CDR2 is FQNNGV. The V end lost 4 bases, the J end lost 5 bases, and 15 bases lay between the germline ends. DNA for the CDR3: TGTGCCAGCAGCTCCCCCAGGGGAGTCAACGAGCAGTACTTC. Its protein product is CASSSPRGVNEQYF. The full variable domain, rest sourced from reference TRBV11-2 and TRBJ2-7, is EAGVAQSPRYKIIEKRQSVAFWCNPISGHATLYWYQQILGQGPKLLIQFQNNGVVDDSQLPKDRFSAERLKGVDSTLKIQPAKLEDSAVYLCASSSPRGVNEQYFGPGTRLTVT.

The V gene is TRBV2, the J gene TRBJ2-1, with D tentatively TRBD2 (6 bases). V dropped 8 bases and J dropped 5 bases, with 13 bases sitting between them. This CDR3 region has 13 residues. The V gene's germline CDR1 is SNHLY and CDR2 FYNNEI. CDR3 loop: CASGGRTNNEQFF. In nucleotides, the CDR3 is TGTGCCAGCGGAGGGCGGACAAACAATGAGCAGTTCTTC.

This clone has ten or more counts. This chain joins TRBV6-5 and TRBJ2-1; 12 nucleotides align to TRBD2. V shed 7 bases, J shed 5 bases, and the junction held 6 bases outside the gene matches. Germline V gene data show CDR1 as MNHEY and CDR2 as SVGAGI. The CDR3 has 15 amino acids. CDR3 protein: CASTFLAGGNNEQFF. In DNA, the CDR3 is TGTGCCAGCACCTTCCTAGCGGGGGGGAACAATGAGCAGTTCTTC.

The chain joins TRBV27 to TRBJ1-6, with D unclear. Between the trimmed V and J ends, which lost 1 base and 4 bases, there was a span of 14 bases. This CDR3 region has 17 residues. CDR1 and CDR2 from the germline V gene are MNHEY and SMNVEV (reference sequence). The CDR3 here is CASSLYQLGMYNSPLHF. In nucleotides, the CDR3 is TGTGCCAGCAGTTTATACCAACTCGGGATGTATAATTCACCCCTCCACTTT.

V and J are TRBV2 and TRBJ2-7; 8 nucleotides line up with TRBD2. In germline, CDR1 is SNHLY, CDR2 FYNNEI. The V and J ends lost 6 bases and 6 bases, in that order; junction bases with no gene match: 10. The CDR3 extends over 14 amino acids. As DNA, the CDR3 is TGTGCCAGCAGGGGTGGACTAGCCATGGGCGAGCAGTACTTC. Its protein is CASRGGLAMGEQYF.

J is TRBJ1-5 and V is TRBV19, with unresolved D. Trimming removed 3 bases from V and 6 bases from J, with 15 bases in between. CDR1 and CDR2 (germline): LNHDA, SQIVND (reference sequence). The CDR3 runs to 15 residues. The chain's CDR3 is CASSMARTAAQPQHF. DNA for the CDR3: TGTGCCAGTAGTATGGCCAGAACCGCCGCTCAGCCCCAGCATTTT.

The sample holds one count of this clone. The chain is built from TRBV10-3 and TRBJ1-3, with D possibly matching TRBD1 (6 bases). The CDR3 totals 13 residues. Germline V gives CDR1 ENHRY, CDR2 SYGVKD. The V gene lost 10 bases and the J gene lost 0 bases, with 10 bases spanning the gap. Written as DNA, the CDR3 is TGTGCCACCCAACAGGGCTCTGGAAACACCATATATTTT. It yields the protein CATQQGSGNTIYF.

V usage is TRBV29-1 and J usage is TRBJ1-2; TRBD1 might be the D (5 bases). Germline V gene data show CDR1 as SQVTM and CDR2 as ANQGSEA. The CDR3 covers 11 residues. Trimming stripped 8 bases from V and 7 bases from J, with 14 bases between. This chain's CDR3 is CSSGAGRGYTF. CDR3 bases: TGCAGCTCTGGGGCAGGGCGTGGCTACACCTTC. The full variable domain, its missing parts supplied by reference TRBV29-1 and TRBJ1-2, is SAVISQKPSRDICQRGTSLTIQCQVDSQVTMMFWYRQQPGQSLTLIATANQGSEATYESGFVIDKFPISRPNLTFSTLTVSNMSPEDSSIYLCSSGAGRGYTFGSGTRLTVV.

In its sample, this clone was seen a few times. The genes are TRBV6-1 and TRBJ1-5; TRBD1 matches 8 bases. CDR3 length: 14 residues. J gave up 7 bases and V 2 bases, and 4 bases lay outside the gene matches. Germline CDR1 and CDR2: MNHNS and SASEGT. The CDR3: CASSEQGAGQPQHF. Written as DNA, the CDR3 is TGTGCCAGCAGTGAACAGGGGGCAGGACAGCCCCAGCATTTT.

The V and J genes are TRBV15 and TRBJ2-1, with TRBD2 matching 9 bases. Germline CDR1 LNHNV, CDR2 YYDKDF (reference sequence). The CDR3 sequence is 19 residues long. V trimming: 1 base; J trimming: 2 bases; junction bases outside the gene matches: 12. CDR3 in DNA: TGTGCCACCAGCAGAGGGCTGGCTAGCGGGAAGCGCGCCTACAATGAGCAGTTCTTC. It translates to CATSRGLASGKRAYNEQFF. The whole variable domain, remainder taken from reference TRBV15 and TRBJ2-1, is DAMVIQNPRYQVTQFGKPVTLSCSQTLNHNVMYWYQQKSSQAPKLLFHYYDKDFNNEADTPDNFQSRRPNTSFCFLDIRSPGLGDTAMYLCATSRGLASGKRAYNEQFFGPGTRLTVL.

This clone was detected once. The chain recombines TRBV27 with TRBJ1-5; D not certain. The V gene lost 2 bases and the J gene lost 4 bases, with 3 bases spanning the gap. The CDR3 is 12 residues long. Germline V gene lookup returns CDR1 MNHEY and CDR2 SMNVEV (reference sequence). CDR3 nucleotides: TGTGCCAGCAGTTTACGTAATCAGCCCCAGCATTTT. This encodes CASSLRNQPQHF.

This clone occurred once. The rearrangement uses TRBV30 and TRBJ1-5; the match to TRBD1 covers 9 bases. The CDR3 has 17 residues. Germline V CDR1 and CDR2: GTSNPN, SVGIG (reference sequence). V lost 2 bases and J lost 6; bases outside the gene matches: 14. The CDR3 loop is CAWSHGQGSGKGQPQHF. Here the CDR3 DNA reads TGTGCCTGGAGTCACGGACAGGGGTCGGGGAAAGGTCAGCCCCAGCATTTT.

This chain uses TRBV9 with TRBJ1-2; D is uncertain. Germline CDR1 SGDLS, CDR2 YYNGEE. V lost 4 bases and J 2 bases, leaving 9 bases between the germline ends. The CDR3 is made up of 13 amino acids. As DNA, the CDR3 is TGTGCCAGCAGCCCGACACTGAACTATGGCTACACCTTC. Protein product: CASSPTLNYGYTF.

This chain uses TRBV28 with TRBJ2-7; 12 bases agree with TRBD2. V dropped 5 bases and J dropped 5; count of bases not matched to a gene: 7. The CDR3 totals 15 residues. Germline V CDR1 and CDR2: MDHEN, SYDVKM. The CDR3 coding sequence is TGTGCCAGCAGTCTAAGACTAGCGGGAGCCCACGAGCAGTACTTC. This encodes CASSLRLAGAHEQYF.